The text below deals with one TCR beta chain. This entry is derived from a study of blood T cell repertoires in COVID-19. Study-wide context: In each case, the material was cDNA or gDNA derived from T cells, B-cell-depleted T cells, or PBMCs.

Measured with immunoSEQ multiplex PCR; TCRdb has only the in-frame clones, and not every one. The sample shows about 70,000 clones, about nine tenths of them seen only once. The CDR3 spans 13 residues. Trimming stripped 6 bases from V and 7 bases from J, with 15 bases between. Germline V CDR1 and CDR2: SNHLY, FYNNEI. The chain combines TRBV2 with TRBJ1-2; no clear D. The sample consisted of peripheral blood. The receptor's source is a woman of 80 years or more with active or convalescent COVID-19. The CDR3 nucleotides are TGTGCCAGCAGGGATATTACAGTGACTGGCTACACCTTC. It specifies CASRDITVTGYTF.